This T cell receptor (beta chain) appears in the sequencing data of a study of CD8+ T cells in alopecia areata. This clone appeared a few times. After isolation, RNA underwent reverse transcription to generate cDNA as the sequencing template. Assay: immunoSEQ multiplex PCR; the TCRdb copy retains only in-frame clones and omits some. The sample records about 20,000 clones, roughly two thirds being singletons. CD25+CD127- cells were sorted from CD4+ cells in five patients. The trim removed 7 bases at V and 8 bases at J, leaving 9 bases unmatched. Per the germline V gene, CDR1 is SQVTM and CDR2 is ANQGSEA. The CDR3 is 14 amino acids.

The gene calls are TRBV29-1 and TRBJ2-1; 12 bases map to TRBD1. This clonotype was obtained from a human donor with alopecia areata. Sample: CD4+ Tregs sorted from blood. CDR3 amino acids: CSAPGQGAGDEQFF. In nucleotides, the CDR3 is TGCAGCGCCCCGGGACAGGGGGCAGGAGATGAGCAGTTCTTC.